The rows below give T cell receptor beta chains drawn from one sample of a study of shared clonotypes between healthy human individuals. This table comes from immunoSEQ multiplex PCR, and its TCRdb copy is limited to in-frame clones, with some not included. The sample comprises 950,000 to 1,100,000 clones, roughly 80% of which are singletons, and 1.4% rests with the top ten. Sequencing used memory CD4+ T cells sorted from blood. The receptor set was obtained from a man aged 18 to 29 in good health. Each CDR3 is given without its conserved first and last residue.

>TRBV6-5|TRBJ2-3
ASRVPFTDTQY
>TRBV27|TRBJ1-6
ASSFSVYGGNSPLH
>TRBV5-6|TRBJ2-7
ASSLGAGGGYEQY
>TRBV4-3|TRBJ2-7
ASSQELTGGSYEQY
>TRBV27|TRBJ1-5
ASSPLPGHSNQPQH
>TRBV5-6|TRBJ1-6
ASSLGRGGSPLH
>TRBV7-2|TRBJ1-5
ASSPRALGGGPQH
>TRBV7-9|TRBJ1-3
ASSFFSGFSGNTIY
>TRBV7-2|TRBJ1-2
ASSFTVYGYT
>TRBV6-5|TRBJ2-7
ASTKGDRSYEQY
>TRBV7-2|TRBJ2-1
ASSSGLAAYNEQF
>TRBV7-8|TRBJ2-3
ASSSRTSGSADTQY
>TRBV6-6|TRBJ2-7
ASSYMRTYEQY
>TRBV19|TRBJ2-5
ASSIVPQGAQETQY
>TRBV30|TRBJ2-7
AGGQGSSYEQY
>TRBV14|TRBJ2-2
ASSQAQGGTGELF
>TRBV29-1|TRBJ1-3
SVETAGNTIY
>TRBV5-1|TRBJ1-1
ASSLDGEGSTEAF
>TRBV11-2|TRBJ1-2
ASSSSRLLNYGYT
>TRBV9|TRBJ2-5
ASSASPTGGQETQY
>TRBV6-1|TRBJ2-7
ASRGLPIEQY
>TRBV27|TRBJ1-2
ASSSTKNYGYT
>TRBV5-4|TRBJ2-3
ASSVKGAGDTQY
>TRBV10-3|TRBJ1-5
AIKASGVGNQPQH
>TRBV27|TRBJ1-2
ASSAQGYTNYGYT
>TRBV5-6|TRBJ1-5
ASSLVHQPQH
>TRBV5-1|TRBJ2-3
ASSRTSFTDTQY
>TRBV19|TRBJ2-1
ASSLSGLAGRSRSYNEQF
>TRBV6-5|TRBJ2-2
ASTTGAGTGELF
>TRBV7-2|TRBJ1-1
ASSTYPRALNTEAF